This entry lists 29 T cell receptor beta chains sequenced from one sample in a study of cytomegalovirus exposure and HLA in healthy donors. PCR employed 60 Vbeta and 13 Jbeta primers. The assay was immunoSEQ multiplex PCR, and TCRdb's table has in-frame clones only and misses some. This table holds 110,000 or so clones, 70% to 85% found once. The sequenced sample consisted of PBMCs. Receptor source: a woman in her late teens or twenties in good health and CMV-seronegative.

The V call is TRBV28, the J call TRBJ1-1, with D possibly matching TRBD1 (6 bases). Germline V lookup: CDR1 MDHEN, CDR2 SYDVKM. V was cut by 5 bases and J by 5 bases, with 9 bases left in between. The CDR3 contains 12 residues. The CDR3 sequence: CASSLGQTEAFF. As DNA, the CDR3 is TGTGCCAGCAGTCTTGGACAGACTGAAGCTTTCTTT.

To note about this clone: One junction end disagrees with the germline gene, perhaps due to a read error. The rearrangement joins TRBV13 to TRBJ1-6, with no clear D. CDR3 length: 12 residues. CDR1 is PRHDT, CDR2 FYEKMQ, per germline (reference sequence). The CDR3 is CASSSYNSSLHF. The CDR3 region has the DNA TGTGCCAGCAGCTCCTATAATTCATCCCTCCACTTT.

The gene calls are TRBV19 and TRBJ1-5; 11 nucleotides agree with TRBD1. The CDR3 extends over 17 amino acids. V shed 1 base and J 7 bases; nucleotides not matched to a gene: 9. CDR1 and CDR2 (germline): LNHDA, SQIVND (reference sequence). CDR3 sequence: CASSIVLDRGLGQPQHF. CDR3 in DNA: TGTGCCAGTAGTATAGTACTGGACAGGGGGCTAGGACAGCCCCAGCATTTT.

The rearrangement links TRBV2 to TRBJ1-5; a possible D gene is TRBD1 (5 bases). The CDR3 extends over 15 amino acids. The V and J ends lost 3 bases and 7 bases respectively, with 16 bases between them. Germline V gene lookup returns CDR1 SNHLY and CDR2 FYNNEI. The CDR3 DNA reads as TGTGCCAGCAGTGATTCTCGGGGGGAGGGACAGCCCCAGCATTTT. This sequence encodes CASSDSRGEGQPQHF.

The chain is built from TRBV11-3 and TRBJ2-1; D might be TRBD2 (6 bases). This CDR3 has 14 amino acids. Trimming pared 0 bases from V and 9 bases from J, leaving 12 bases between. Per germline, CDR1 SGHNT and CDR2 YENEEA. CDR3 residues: CASSLDPTRGEQFF. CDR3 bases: TGTGCCAGCAGCTTAGACCCGACTAGGGGTGAGCAGTTCTTC.

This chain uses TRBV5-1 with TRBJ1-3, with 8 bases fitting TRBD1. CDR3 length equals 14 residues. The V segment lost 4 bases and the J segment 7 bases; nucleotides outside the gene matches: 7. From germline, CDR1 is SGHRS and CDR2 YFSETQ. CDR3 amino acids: CASSADRARNTIYF. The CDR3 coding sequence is TGCGCCAGCAGCGCGGACAGGGCCAGGAACACCATATATTTT. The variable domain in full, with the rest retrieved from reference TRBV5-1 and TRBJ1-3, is KAGVTQTPRYLIKTRGQQVTLSCSPISGHRSVSWYQQTPGQGLQFLFEYFSETQRNKGNFPGRFSGRQFSNSRSEMNVSTLELGDSALYLCASSADRARNTIYFGEGSWLTVV.

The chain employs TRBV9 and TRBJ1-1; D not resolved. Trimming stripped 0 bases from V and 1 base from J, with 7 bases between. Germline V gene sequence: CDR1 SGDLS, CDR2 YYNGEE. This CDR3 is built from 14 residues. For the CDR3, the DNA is TGTGCCAGCAGCGTAGTGAGGGAGAACACTGAAGCTTTCTTT. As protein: CASSVVRENTEAFF.

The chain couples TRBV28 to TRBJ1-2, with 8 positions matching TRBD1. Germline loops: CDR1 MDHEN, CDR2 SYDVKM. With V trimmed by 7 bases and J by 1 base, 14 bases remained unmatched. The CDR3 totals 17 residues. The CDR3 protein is CASIGPGTGEVNYGYTF. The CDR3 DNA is TGTGCCAGCATTGGACCCGGGACAGGCGAAGTTAACTATGGCTACACCTTC.

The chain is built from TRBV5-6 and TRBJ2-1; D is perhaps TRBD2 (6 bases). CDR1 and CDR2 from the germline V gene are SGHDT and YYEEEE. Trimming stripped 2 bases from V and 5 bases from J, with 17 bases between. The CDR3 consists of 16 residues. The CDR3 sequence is CASSFRWAGLNNEQFF. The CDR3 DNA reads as TGTGCCAGCAGCTTTAGGTGGGCGGGATTGAACAATGAGCAGTTCTTC. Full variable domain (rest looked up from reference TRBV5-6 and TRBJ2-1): DAGVTQSPTHLIKTRGQQVTLRCSPKSGHDTVSWYQQALGQGPQFIFQYYEEEERQRGNFPDRFSGHQFPNYSSELNVNALLLGDSALYLCASSFRWAGLNNEQFFGPGTRLTVL.

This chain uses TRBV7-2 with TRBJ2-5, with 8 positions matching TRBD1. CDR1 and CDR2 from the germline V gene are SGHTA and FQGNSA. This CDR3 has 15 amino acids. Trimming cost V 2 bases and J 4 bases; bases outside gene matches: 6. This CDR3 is CASSLHQGAGETQYF. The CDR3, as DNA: TGTGCCAGCAGCTTACACCAGGGGGCAGGAGAGACCCAGTACTTC.

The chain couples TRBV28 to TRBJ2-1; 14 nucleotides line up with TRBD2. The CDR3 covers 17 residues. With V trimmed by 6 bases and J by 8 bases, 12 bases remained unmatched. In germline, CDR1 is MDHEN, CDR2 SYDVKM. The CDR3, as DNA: TGTGCCAGCAGCACCCGCAGGGGGACTAGCGGGAGCTATGAGCAGTTCTTC. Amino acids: CASSTRRGTSGSYEQFF. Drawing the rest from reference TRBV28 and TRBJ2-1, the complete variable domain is DVKVTQSSRYLVKRTGEKVFLECVQDMDHENMFWYRQDPGLGLRLIYFSYDVKMKEKGDIPEGYSVSREKKERFSLILESASTNQTSMYLCASSTRRGTSGSYEQFFGPGTRLTVL.

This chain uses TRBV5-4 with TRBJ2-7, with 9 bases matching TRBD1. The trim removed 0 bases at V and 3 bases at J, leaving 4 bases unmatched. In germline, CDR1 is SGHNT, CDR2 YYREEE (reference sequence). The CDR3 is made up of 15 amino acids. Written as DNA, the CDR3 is TGTGCCAGCAGCTTGGGGGGACAGGGCCTCTACGAGCAGTACTTC. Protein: CASSLGGQGLYEQYF.

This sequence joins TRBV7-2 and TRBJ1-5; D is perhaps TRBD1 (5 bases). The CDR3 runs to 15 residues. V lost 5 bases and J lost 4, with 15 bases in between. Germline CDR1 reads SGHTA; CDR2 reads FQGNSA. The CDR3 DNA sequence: TGTGCCAGCAGCCCGTATACAGGACATAATCAGCCCCAGCATTTT. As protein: CASSPYTGHNQPQHF.

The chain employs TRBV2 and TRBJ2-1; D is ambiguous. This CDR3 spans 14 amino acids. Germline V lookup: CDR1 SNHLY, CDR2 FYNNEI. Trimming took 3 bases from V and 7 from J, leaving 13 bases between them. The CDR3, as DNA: TGTGCCAGCAGTGACAGAGTAGCCGGGAATGAGCAGTTCTTC. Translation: CASSDRVAGNEQFF. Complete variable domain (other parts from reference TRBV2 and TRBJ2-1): EPEVTQTPSHQVTQMGQEVILRCVPISNHLYFYWYRQILGQKVEFLVSFYNNEISEKSEIFDDQFSVERPDGSNFTLKIRSTKLEDSAMYFCASSDRVAGNEQFFGPGTRLTVL.

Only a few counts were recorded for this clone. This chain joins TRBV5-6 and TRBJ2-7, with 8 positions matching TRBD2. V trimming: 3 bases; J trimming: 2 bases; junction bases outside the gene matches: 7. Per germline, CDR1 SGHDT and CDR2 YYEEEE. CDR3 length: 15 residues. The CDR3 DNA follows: TGTGCCAGCAGCTCTCCTAGCGGGTCAGCCTACGAGCAGTACTTC. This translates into CASSSPSGSAYEQYF.

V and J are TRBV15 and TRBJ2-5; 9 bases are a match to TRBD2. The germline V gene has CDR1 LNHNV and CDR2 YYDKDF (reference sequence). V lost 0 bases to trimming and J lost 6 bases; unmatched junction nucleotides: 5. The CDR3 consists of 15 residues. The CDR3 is CATSREWAGGQTQYF. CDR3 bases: TGTGCCACCAGCAGAGAATGGGCGGGAGGGCAGACCCAGTACTTC.

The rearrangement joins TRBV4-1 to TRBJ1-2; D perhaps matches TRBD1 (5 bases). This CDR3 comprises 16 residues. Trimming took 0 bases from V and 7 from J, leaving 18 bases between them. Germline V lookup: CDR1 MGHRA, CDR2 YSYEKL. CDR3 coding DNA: TGCGCCAGCAGCCAAGACCCTTCGACAGAAAGGAGTGGCTACACCTTC. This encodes CASSQDPSTERSGYTF.

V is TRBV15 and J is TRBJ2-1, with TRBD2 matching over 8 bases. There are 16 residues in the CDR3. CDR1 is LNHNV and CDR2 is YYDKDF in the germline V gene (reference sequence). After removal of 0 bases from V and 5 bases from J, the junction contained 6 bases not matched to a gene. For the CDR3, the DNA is TGTGCCACCAGCAGAGATCCGGGACTAGTAAACAATGAGCAGTTCTTC. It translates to CATSRDPGLVNNEQFF.

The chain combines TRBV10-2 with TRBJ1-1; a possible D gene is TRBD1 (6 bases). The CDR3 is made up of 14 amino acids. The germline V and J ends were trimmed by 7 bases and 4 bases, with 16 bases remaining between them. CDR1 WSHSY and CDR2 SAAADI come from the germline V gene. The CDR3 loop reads CASTTTGGGTEAFF. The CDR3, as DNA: TGCGCCAGCACAACGACAGGCGGGGGCACTGAAGCTTTCTTT.

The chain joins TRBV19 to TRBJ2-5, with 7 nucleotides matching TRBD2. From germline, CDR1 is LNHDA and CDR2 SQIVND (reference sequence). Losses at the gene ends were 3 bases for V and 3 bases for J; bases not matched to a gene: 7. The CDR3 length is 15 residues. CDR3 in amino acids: CASSIGWLAEETQYF. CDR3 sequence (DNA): TGTGCCAGTAGTATTGGATGGCTAGCGGAAGAGACCCAGTACTTC.

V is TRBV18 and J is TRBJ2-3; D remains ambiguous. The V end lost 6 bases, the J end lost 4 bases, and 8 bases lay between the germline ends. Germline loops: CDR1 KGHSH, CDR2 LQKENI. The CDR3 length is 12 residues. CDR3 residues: CASSPSADTQYF. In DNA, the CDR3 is TGTGCCAGCTCCCCGAGTGCAGATACGCAGTATTTT.

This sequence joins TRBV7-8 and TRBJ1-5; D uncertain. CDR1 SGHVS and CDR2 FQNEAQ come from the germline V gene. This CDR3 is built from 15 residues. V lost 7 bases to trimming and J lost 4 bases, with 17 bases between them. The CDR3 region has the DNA TGTGCCAGCACCGGGTCGGGAGGAGGGAATCAGCCCCAGCATTTT. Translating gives CASTGSGGGNQPQHF. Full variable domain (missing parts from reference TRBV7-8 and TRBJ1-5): GAGVSQSPRYKVAKRGQDVALRCDPISGHVSLFWYQQALGQGPEFLTYFQNEAQLDKSGLPSDRFFAERPEGSVSTLKIQRTQQEDSAVYLCASTGSGGGNQPQHFGDGTRLSIL.

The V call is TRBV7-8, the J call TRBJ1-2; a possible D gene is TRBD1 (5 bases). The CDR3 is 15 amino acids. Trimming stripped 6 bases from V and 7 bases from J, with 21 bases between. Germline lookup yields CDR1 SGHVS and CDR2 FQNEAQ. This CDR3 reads CASRGTEGRGFGYTF. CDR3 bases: TGTGCCAGCAGGGGGACGGAGGGACGGGGTTTTGGCTACACCTTC.

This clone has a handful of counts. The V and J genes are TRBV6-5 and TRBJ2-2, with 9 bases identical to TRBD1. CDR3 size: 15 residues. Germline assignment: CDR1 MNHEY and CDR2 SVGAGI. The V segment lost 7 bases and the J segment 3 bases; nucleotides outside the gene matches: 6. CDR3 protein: CASTYDRGDTGELFF. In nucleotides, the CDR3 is TGTGCCAGCACCTATGACAGGGGGGACACCGGGGAGCTGTTTTTT.

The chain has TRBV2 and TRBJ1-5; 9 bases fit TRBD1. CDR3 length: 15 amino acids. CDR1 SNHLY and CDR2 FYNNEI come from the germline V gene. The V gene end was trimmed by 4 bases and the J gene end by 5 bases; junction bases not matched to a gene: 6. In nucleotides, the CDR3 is TGTGCCAGCAGTGTGTTACAGGGGGCAGATCAGCCCCAGCATTTT. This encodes CASSVLQGADQPQHF.

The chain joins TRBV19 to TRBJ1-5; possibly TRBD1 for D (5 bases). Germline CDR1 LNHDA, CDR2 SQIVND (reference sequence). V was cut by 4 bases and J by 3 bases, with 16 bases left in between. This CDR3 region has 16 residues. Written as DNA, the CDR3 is TGTGCCAGTAGTAGAGCCGTCTTGACAGTCAATCAGCCCCAGCATTTT. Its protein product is CASSRAVLTVNQPQHF.

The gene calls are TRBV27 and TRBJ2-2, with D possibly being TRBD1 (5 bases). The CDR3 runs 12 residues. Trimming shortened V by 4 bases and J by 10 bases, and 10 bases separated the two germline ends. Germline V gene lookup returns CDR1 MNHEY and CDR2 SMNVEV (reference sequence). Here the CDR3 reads CASSSTREELFF. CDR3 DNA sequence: TGTGCCAGCAGTTCCACCAGGGAGGAGCTGTTTTTT.

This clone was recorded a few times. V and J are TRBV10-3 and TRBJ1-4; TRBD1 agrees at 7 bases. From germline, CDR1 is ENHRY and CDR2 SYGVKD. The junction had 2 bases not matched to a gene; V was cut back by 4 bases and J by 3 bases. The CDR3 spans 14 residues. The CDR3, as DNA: TGTGCCATCAGTGGACAGGGCGCTAATGAAAAACTGTTTTTT. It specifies CAISGQGANEKLFF.

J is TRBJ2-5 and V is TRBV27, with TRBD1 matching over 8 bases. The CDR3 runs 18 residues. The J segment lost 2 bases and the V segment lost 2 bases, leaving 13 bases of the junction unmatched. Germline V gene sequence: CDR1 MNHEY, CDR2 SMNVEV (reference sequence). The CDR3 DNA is TGTGCCAGCAGTTTAGTTCAATTGCCGACAGGGGAACAAGAGACCCAGTACTTC. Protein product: CASSLVQLPTGEQETQYF.